The subject of this entry is one T cell receptor beta chain. The sample originates from a study of blood T cell repertoires in COVID-19. Study as a whole: In each case, the material was cDNA or gDNA derived from T cells, B-cell-depleted T cells, or PBMCs.

Trimming took 0 bases from V and 5 from J; bases not matched to a gene: 6. This CDR3 is built from 15 residues. CDR1 MNHEY and CDR2 SVGAGI come from the germline V gene. Participants' reported clinical history set cohort assignment. Each exposed participant met a COVID-19 case in the 2 weeks preceding study entry. In the authors' workflow: Amplified reference gene primers provided the basis for estimating nucleated cell counts. Measured with immunoSEQ multiplex PCR; TCRdb has only the in-frame clones, and not every one. V and J calls and clone size are as listed in that table; D and trimming were resolved from the DNA. The sample carries more than 350,000 clones, roughly 90% recorded once.

The TCR sequence derives from a woman aged 18 to 35 who had been exposed to COVID-19. The specimen sequenced was PBMCs or T cells enriched from blood (not recorded which). V and J are TRBV6-5 and TRBJ2-5; 7 bases line up with TRBD1. For the CDR3, the DNA is TGTGCCAGCAGTTACTCTACCAGGGGGTGGGAGACCCAGTACTTC. Translation gives CASSYSTRGWETQYF.